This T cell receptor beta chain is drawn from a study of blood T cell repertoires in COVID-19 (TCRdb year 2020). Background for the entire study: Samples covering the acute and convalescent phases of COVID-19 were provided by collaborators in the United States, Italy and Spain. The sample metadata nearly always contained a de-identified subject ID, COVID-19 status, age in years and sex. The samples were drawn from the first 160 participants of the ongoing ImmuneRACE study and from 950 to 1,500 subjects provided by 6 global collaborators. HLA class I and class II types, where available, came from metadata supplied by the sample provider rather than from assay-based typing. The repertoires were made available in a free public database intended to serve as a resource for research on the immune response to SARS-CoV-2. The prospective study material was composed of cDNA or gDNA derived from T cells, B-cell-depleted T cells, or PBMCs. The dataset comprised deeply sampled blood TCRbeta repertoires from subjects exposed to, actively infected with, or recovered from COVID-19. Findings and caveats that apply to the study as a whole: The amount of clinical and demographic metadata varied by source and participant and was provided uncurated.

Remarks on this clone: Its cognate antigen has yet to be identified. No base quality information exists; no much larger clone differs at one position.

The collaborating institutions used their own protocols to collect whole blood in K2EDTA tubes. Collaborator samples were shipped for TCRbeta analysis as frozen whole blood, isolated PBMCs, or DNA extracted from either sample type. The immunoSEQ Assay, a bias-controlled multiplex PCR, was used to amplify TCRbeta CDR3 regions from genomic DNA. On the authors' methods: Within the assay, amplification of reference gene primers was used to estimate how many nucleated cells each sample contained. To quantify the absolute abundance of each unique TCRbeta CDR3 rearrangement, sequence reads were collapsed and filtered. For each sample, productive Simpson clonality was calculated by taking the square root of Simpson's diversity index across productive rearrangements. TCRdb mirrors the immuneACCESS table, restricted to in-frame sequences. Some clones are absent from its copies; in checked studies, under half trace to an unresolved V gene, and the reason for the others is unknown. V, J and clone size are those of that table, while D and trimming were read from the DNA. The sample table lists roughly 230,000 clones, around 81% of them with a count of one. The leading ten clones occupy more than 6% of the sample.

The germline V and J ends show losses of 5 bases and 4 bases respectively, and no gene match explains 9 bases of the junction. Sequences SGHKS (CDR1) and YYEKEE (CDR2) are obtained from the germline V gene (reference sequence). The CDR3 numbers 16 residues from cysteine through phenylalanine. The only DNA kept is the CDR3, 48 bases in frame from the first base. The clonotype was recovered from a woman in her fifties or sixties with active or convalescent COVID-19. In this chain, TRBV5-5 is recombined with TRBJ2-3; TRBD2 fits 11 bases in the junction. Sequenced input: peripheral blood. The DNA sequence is TGTGCCAGCAGGCACCCGCTAGCGGGGGGACCAGATACGCAGTATTTT. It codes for CASRHPLAGGPDTQYF. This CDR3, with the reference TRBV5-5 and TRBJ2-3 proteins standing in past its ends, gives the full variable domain DAGVTQSPTHLIKTRGQQVTLRCSPISGHKSVSWYQQVLGQGPQFIFQYYEKEERGRGNFPDRFSARQFPNYSSELNVNALLLGDSALYLCASRHPLAGGPDTQYFGPGTRLTVL.